Listed below are T cell receptor beta chains from one sample, sequenced in a study of T cells after yellow fever vaccination. TCRdb ran MiXCR on the 5' RACE reads and lists one entry per CDR3 protein. The table shows some 73,000 distinct CDR3 sequences, with roughly 7.4% occurring only once. The sequencing here drew on CD8+ T cells sorted from PBMCs, taken on the day of the yellow fever booster vaccination. Receptors were obtained from a man aged 25 to 40 who received the YFV17D yellow fever vaccine. The CDR3 runs from the conserved cysteine through the conserved F or W.

V	J	CDR3
TRBV6-1	TRBJ2-1	CASRGLAGAFNEQFF
TRBV12-3/TRBV12-4	TRBJ2-4	CASSNKAKNIQYF
TRBV4-3	TRBJ2-7	CASSQDVTYEQYF
TRBV29-1	TRBJ2-7	CSVEEAGGARFEQYF
TRBV7-9	TRBJ2-5	CASSRGSDFETQYF
TRBV29-1	TRBJ2-1	CSVVTSAEQFF
TRBV4-3	TRBJ2-3	CASSQDSGGGYAKDTQYF
TRBV20-1	TRBJ2-1	CSASGEAYNEQFF
TRBV27	TRBJ2-5	CASSHSPGVETQYF
TRBV4-3	TRBJ1-1	CASSQIWLGNTEAFF
TRBV5-4	TRBJ2-7	CVTHDSGSSYEQYF